A selection of T cell receptor beta chains follows, all from one sample in a study of CD8+CD57+ T cells in acquired aplastic anemia. TCRdb processed the reads anew with MiXCR; each CDR3 protein has one entry. The profile shows approximately 270,000 distinct CDR3 sequences, roughly three fifths of them singletons. Source material: sorted CD4+, CD8+, or CD8+CD57+ T cells (not recorded which) from PBMCs. The receptors were sampled from a human donor with severe aplastic anemia or a healthy control (not recorded which). Each CDR3 is given with its conserved first and last residue. The D gene is left open where the match is weak. Clone size, where shown, is once, few, many, or a class for clones that have expanded.

j_gene: TRBJ2-2; abundance: .; d_gene: .; v_gene: TRBV9; CDR3nt: TGTGCCAGCAGCGTATATTCCGGGGCCGGGGAGCTGTTTTTT; CDR3aa: CASSVYSGAGELFF
j_gene: TRBJ2-2; abundance: once; d_gene: TRBD1; v_gene: TRBV19; CDR3nt: TGTGCCAGTAGTATAGCCGCGGGACAGGGTATCGGGGAGCTGTTTTTT; CDR3aa: CASSIAAGQGIGELFF
j_gene: TRBJ2-7; abundance: .; d_gene: .; v_gene: TRBV7-3; CDR3nt: TGTGCCAGCAGCCCCACAATTGGCTCCTACGAGCAGTACTTC; CDR3aa: CASSPTIGSYEQYF
j_gene: TRBJ2-5; abundance: .; d_gene: TRBD1; v_gene: TRBV5-1; CDR3nt: TGCGCCAGCAGCACGAGGGACAGCCAAGAGACCCAGTACTTC; CDR3aa: CASSTRDSQETQYF
j_gene: TRBJ1-4; abundance: few; d_gene: .; v_gene: TRBV7-9; CDR3nt: TGTGCCAGCAGCACTAGCCGACGTCATAATGAAAAACTGTTTTTT; CDR3aa: CASSTSRRHNEKLFF
j_gene: TRBJ1-5; abundance: many; d_gene: .; v_gene: TRBV6-6; CDR3nt: TGTGCCAGCACCTACGGGATGGGACCGATAAGCAATCAGCCCCAGCATTTT; CDR3aa: CASTYGMGPISNQPQHF
j_gene: TRBJ2-3; abundance: .; d_gene: .; v_gene: TRBV24-1; CDR3nt: TGTGCCACCAGTGATAACTCTATCTCCGCAGATACGCAGTATTTT; CDR3aa: CATSDNSISADTQYF
j_gene: TRBJ1-1; abundance: .; d_gene: TRBD1; v_gene: TRBV10-3; CDR3nt: TGTGCCATCAGAGGGGGCAGTTTGATCACTGAAGCTTTCTTT; CDR3aa: CAIRGGSLITEAFF
j_gene: TRBJ2-2; abundance: few; d_gene: TRBD2; v_gene: TRBV28; CDR3nt: TGTGCCAGCAGTTTGTGGTCACTAGCGGGGGAAGGGGAGCTGTTTTTT; CDR3aa: CASSLWSLAGEGELFF
j_gene: TRBJ1-5; abundance: .; d_gene: .; v_gene: TRBV28; CDR3nt: TGTGCCAGCAGTTCGAACCTTCTATTTCAGCATTTT; CDR3aa: CASSSNLLFQHF
j_gene: TRBJ2-7; abundance: many; d_gene: TRBD2; v_gene: TRBV13; CDR3nt: TGTGCCAGCAGCTTCTTGGGGGGGAAATACGAGCAGTACTTC; CDR3aa: CASSFLGGKYEQYF
j_gene: TRBJ2-7; abundance: .; d_gene: .; v_gene: TRBV5-1; CDR3nt: TGCGCCAGCAGCTTGGCCTTCATTGAGCAGGGTAGCGAGCAGTACTTC; CDR3aa: CASSLAFIEQGSEQYF
j_gene: TRBJ2-5; abundance: .; d_gene: .; v_gene: TRBV5-1; CDR3nt: TGCGCCAGCAGCTTGGACAGGTGGGGGACCCAGTACTTC; CDR3aa: CASSLDRWGTQYF
j_gene: TRBJ2-2; abundance: .; d_gene: .; v_gene: TRBV24-1; CDR3nt: TGTGCCACCAGTGTAGCTGGGAAGAACACCGGGGAGCTGTTTTTT; CDR3aa: CATSVAGKNTGELFF
j_gene: TRBJ2-7; abundance: few; d_gene: .; v_gene: TRBV5-1; CDR3nt: TGCGCCAGCAGCTTCCGGGACCAAGCCCCCGAGCAGTACTTC; CDR3aa: CASSFRDQAPEQYF
j_gene: TRBJ1-4; abundance: many; d_gene: .; v_gene: TRBV7-7; CDR3nt: TGTGCTAGCAGCTTAGGAAGGCGAAGAAAACTGTTTTTT; CDR3aa: CASSLGRRRKLFF
j_gene: TRBJ2-2; abundance: .; d_gene: .; v_gene: TRBV24-1; CDR3nt: TGTGCCACCAGTGATGGGAGGGGGCGATCCGGGGAGCTGTTTTTT; CDR3aa: CATSDGRGRSGELFF
j_gene: TRBJ2-5; abundance: many; d_gene: .; v_gene: TRBV7-2; CDR3nt: TGTGCCAGCAGCCTTCCAGGCGCGGGACTCCAAGAGACCCAGTACTTC; CDR3aa: CASSLPGAGLQETQYF
j_gene: TRBJ1-6; abundance: once; d_gene: TRBD1; v_gene: TRBV20-1; CDR3nt: TGCAGTGCTACTCGGGACAGGGTGGCCTCACCCCTCCACTTT; CDR3aa: CSATRDRVASPLHF
j_gene: TRBJ1-4; abundance: .; d_gene: TRBD1; v_gene: TRBV12-3/TRBV12-4; CDR3nt: TGTGCCAGCAGTTTATTGGGTCAGGGGGGTGAAAAACTGTTTTTT; CDR3aa: CASSLLGQGGEKLFF